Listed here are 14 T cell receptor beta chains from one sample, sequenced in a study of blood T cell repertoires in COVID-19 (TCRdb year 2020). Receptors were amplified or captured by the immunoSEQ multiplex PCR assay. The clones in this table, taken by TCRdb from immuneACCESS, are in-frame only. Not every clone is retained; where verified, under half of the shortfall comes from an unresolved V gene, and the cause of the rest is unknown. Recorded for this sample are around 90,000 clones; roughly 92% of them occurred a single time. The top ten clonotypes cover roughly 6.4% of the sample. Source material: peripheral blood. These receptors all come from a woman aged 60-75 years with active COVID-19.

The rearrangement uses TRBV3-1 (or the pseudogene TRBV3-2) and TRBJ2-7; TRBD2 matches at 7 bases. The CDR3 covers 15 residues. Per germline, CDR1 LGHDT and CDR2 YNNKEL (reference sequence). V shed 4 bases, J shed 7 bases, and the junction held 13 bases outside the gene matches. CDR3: CASSLSAGAVREQYF. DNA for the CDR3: TGTGCCAGCAGCCTATCGGCGGGAGCGGTGAGGGAGCAGTACTTC.

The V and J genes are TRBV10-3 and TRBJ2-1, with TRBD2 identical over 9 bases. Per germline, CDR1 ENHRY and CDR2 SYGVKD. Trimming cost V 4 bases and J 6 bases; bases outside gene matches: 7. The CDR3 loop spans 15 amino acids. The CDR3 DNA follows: TGTGCCATCAGTGGGGACAGACTAGCGGCCAATGAGCAGTTCTTC. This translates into CAISGDRLAANEQFF.

CDR3 DNA sequence: TGCGCCAGCAGCTTGTTTTCTAGCGGGAGTACTTCCTACGAGCAGTACTTC. Amino acid sequence: CASSLFSSGSTSYEQYF. The chain employs TRBV5-1 and TRBJ2-7; 10 positions agree with TRBD2. In germline, CDR1 is SGHRS, CDR2 YFSETQ. The length of the CDR3 is 17 residues. V lost 1 base and J lost 1; bases outside the gene matches: 8.

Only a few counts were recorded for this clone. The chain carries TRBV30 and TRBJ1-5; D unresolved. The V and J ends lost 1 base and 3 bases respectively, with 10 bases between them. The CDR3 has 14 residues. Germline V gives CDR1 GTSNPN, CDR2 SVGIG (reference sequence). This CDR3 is CAWSGDTANQPQHF. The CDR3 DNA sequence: TGTGCCTGGAGTGGAGACACTGCCAATCAGCCCCAGCATTTT.

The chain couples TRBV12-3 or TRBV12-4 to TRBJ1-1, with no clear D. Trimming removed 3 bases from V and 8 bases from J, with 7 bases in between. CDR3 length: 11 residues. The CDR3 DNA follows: TGTGCCAGCAGTTTGAGGTACGAAGCTTTCTTT. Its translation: CASSLRYEAFF.

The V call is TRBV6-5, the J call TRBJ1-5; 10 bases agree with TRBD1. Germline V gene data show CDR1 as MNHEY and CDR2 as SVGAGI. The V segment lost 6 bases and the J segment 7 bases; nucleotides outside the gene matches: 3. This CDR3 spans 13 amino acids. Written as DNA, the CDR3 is TGTGCCAGCAGCCGGGACAGGGGACAGCCCCAGCATTTT. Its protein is CASSRDRGQPQHF.

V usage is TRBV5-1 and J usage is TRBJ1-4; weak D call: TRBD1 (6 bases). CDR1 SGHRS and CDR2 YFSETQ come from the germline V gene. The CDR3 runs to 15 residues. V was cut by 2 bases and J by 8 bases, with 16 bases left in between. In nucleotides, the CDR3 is TGCGCCAGCAGCTTCGGACAGTCTTCGTTAGAAAAACTGTTTTTT. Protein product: CASSFGQSSLEKLFF.

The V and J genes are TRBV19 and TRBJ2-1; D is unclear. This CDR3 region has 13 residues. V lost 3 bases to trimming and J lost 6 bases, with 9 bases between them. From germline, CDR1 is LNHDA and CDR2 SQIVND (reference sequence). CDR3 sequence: CASSIYGVNEQFF. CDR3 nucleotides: TGTGCCAGTAGTATCTACGGAGTCAATGAGCAGTTCTTC.

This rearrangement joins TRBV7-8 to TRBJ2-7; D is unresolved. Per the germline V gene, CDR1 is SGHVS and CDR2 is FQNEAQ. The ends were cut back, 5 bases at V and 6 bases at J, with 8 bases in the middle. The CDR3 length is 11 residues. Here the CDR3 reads CASSPALEQYF. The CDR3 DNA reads TGTGCCAGCAGCCCAGCTCTCGAGCAGTACTTC.

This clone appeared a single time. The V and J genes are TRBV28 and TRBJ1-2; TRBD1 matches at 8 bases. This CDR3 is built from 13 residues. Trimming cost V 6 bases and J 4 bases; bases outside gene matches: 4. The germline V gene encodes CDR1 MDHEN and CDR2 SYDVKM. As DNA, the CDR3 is TGTGCCAGCAGCCAAGACAGGGGCTATGGCTACACCTTC. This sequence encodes CASSQDRGYGYTF.

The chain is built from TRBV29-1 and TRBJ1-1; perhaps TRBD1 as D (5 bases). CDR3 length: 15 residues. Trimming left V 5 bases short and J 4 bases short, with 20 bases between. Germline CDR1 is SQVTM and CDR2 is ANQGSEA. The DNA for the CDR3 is TGCAGCGTTCCCGCAGGTGGATTCGGGGGCACTGAAGCTTTCTTT. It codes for CSVPAGGFGGTEAFF.

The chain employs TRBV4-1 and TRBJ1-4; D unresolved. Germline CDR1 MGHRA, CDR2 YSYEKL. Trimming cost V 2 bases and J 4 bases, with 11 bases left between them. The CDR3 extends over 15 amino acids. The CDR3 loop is CASSQLSGDNEKLFF. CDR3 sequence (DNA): TGCGCCAGCAGCCAACTGAGTGGAGATAATGAAAAACTGTTTTTT.

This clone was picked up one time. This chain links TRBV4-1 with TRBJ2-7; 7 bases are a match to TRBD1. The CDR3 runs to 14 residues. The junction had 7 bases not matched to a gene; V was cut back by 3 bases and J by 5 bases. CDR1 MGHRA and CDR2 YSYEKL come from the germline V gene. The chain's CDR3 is CASSQGQTFNEQYF. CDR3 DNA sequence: TGCGCCAGCAGCCAGGGACAGACTTTTAACGAGCAGTACTTC.

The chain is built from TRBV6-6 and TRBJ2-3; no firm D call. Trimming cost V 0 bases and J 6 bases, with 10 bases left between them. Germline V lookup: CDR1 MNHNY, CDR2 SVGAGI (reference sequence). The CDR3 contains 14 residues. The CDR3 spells CASSYSHSRDTQYF. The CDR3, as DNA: TGTGCCAGCAGTTACTCGCACTCACGCGATACGCAGTATTTT.